Listed below are T cell receptor beta chains from one sample, sequenced in a study of control samples from healthy donors and cancer patients. Profiling relied on immunoSEQ multiplex PCR, and the TCRdb table lists in-frame clones only, not all of them. The table lists about 230,000 clones, approximately 80% of them singletons. The sequenced sample was PBMCs. These receptors all stem from a woman aged 60-75 years with lung cancer. Each CDR3 is given with its conserved first and last residue. The D gene is left open where the match is weak. For some rows the clone size is stated as once, few or many, or as a class when expanded; others skip it.

TRBJ2-5	TRBV15	NA	NA	CATSSNSPGPQETQYF	TGTGCCACCAGCAGTAATTCACCGGGGCCTCAAGAGACCCAGTACTTC
TRBJ2-7	TRBV5-6	NA	NA	CASSVVGGHYEQYF	TGTGCCAGCAGCGTTGTGGGGGGACACTACGAGCAGTACTTC
TRBJ2-7	TRBV6-5	NA	TRBD2	CASSQTSGWNYEQYF	TGTGCCAGCAGCCAGACTAGCGGGTGGAACTACGAGCAGTACTTC
TRBJ1-1	TRBV7-9	NA	TRBD1	CASSFADREGGAFF	TGTGCCAGCAGCTTCGCAGACAGGGAGGGTGGAGCTTTCTTT
TRBJ1-1	TRBV30	NA	NA	CAWRALQDTEAFF	TGTGCCTGGAGAGCATTGCAGGACACTGAAGCTTTCTTT
TRBJ1-2	TRBV19	NA	TRBD1	CASRTGNNYGYTF	TGTGCCAGCCGGACAGGGAATAACTATGGCTACACCTTC
TRBJ2-7	TRBV5-1	NA	NA	CASSFNGASYEQYF	TGCGCCAGCAGCTTCAACGGAGCCTCCTACGAGCAGTACTTC
TRBJ2-7	TRBV27	NA	TRBD1	CASSSTGYANEQYF	TGTGCCAGCAGTTCGACAGGGTACGCGAACGAGCAGTACTTC
TRBJ1-5	TRBV5-3	once	NA	CAIQKYDTGFGSNQPQHF	TGTGCCATACAGAAGTATGACACAGGGTTCGGTAGCAATCAGCCCCAGCATTTT
TRBJ1-4	TRBV24-1	NA	TRBD1	CATSDGQGLGEKLFF	TGTGCCACCAGTGATGGACAGGGGCTCGGTGAAAAACTGTTTTTT
TRBJ2-3	TRBV10-3	NA	TRBD2	CAISALAGRDTQYF	TGTGCCATCAGTGCCCTAGCGGGGAGAGATACGCAGTATTTT
TRBJ2-5	TRBV24-1	NA	NA	CATSPTADRETQYF	TGTGCCACCAGTCCGACAGCAGACAGAGAGACCCAGTACTTC
TRBJ1-1	TRBV27	few	NA	CASSSSRADTEAFF	TGTGCCAGCAGTTCCTCGCGCGCGGATACTGAAGCTTTCTTT
TRBJ1-6	TRBV18	NA	NA	CASSPSTASYNSPLHF	TGTGCCAGCTCACCATCGACAGCCTCCTATAATTCACCCCTCCACTTT
TRBJ1-4	TRBV10-2	NA	NA	CASNSYATNEKLFF	TGCGCCAGCAACAGCTATGCAACTAATGAAAAACTGTTTTTT
TRBJ2-3	TRBV27	NA	TRBD2	CARWTSGTSCTDTQYF	TGTGCCAGGTGGACTAGCGGGACCAGTTGCACAGATACGCAGTATTTT
TRBJ1-5	TRBV15	NA	NA	CATTVSQGQPQHF	TGTGCCACCACCGTCAGCCAGGGACAGCCCCAGCATTTT
TRBJ1-1	TRBV5-6	NA	NA	CASSQDLNTEAFF	TGTGCCAGCAGTCAGGATTTAAACACTGAAGCTTTCTTT
TRBJ2-2	TRBV27	few	NA	CASSLYIPGPTNTGELFF	TGTGCCAGCAGTTTGTACATTCCGGGACCCACGAACACCGGGGAGCTGTTTTTT
TRBJ1-2	TRBV5-1	NA	NA	CASSTDSTNYGYTF	TGCGCCAGCAGTACGGATAGCACAAACTATGGCTACACCTTC
TRBJ2-3	TRBV7-3	NA	NA	CASSFSRGGDTQYF	TGTGCCAGCAGCTTCAGCAGGGGCGGTGATACGCAGTATTTT
TRBJ1-1	TRBV28	once	NA	CASSFIGGTEAFF	TGTGCCAGCAGTTTTATAGGGGGAACTGAAGCTTTCTTT
TRBJ2-7	TRBV25-1	NA	TRBD2	CASSSFLAGGGEQYF	TGTGCCAGCAGTTCGTTCCTAGCGGGGGGAGGAGAGCAGTACTTC
TRBJ1-2	TRBV15	NA	NA	CATSRDSYGYTF	TGTGCCACCAGCAGAGACAGTTATGGCTACACCTTC
TRBJ2-2	TRBV5-1	NA	NA	CASSPSGNTGELFF	TGCGCCAGCAGCCCTTCGGGTAACACCGGGGAGCTGTTTTTT
TRBJ1-3	TRBV7-3	NA	NA	CASSPDSYSGNTIYF	TGTGCCAGCAGCCCTGACAGCTACTCTGGAAACACCATATATTTT
TRBJ2-5	TRBV20-1	NA	NA	CSASWLQETQYF	TGCAGTGCTAGTTGGCTCCAAGAAACCCAGTACTTC
TRBJ1-5	TRBV18	NA	NA	CASSPFRGVDNQPQHF	TGTGCCAGCTCACCGTTCCGAGGGGTCGACAATCAGCCCCAGCATTTT
TRBJ1-1	TRBV5-1	NA	NA	CASSPEGTTNTEAFF	TGCGCCAGCAGCCCGGAGGGGACGACGAACACTGAAGCTTTCTTT